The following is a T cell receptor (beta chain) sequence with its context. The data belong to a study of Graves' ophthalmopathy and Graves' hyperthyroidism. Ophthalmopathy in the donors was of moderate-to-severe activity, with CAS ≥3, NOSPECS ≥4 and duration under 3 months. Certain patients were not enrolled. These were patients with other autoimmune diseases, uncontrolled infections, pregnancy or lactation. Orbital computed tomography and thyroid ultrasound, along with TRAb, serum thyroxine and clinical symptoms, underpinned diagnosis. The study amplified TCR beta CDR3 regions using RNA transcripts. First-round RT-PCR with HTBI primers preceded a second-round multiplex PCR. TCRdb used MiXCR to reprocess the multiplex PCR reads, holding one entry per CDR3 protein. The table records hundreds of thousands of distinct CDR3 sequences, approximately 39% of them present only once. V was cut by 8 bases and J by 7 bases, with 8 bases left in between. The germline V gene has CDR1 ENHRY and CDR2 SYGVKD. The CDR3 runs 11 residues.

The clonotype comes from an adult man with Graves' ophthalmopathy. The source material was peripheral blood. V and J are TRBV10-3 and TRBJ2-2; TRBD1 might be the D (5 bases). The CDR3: CAIGASGELFF. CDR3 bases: TGTGCCATCGGGGCTAGCGGGGAGCTGTTTTTT.